The TCR beta chain under discussion was sequenced for a study of control samples from healthy donors and cancer patients. The protocol was immunoSEQ multiplex PCR, while the TCRdb copy is restricted to in-frame clones and leaves out a portion. The sample lists 120,000 or so clones, 85% to 95% occurring once. Sequencing input: PBMCs. The source is a man older than 75 with head and neck cancer.

Here the CDR3 DNA reads TGTGCCAGCAGCTTAGTAGACGCGGCAATTCCAACTAATGAAAAACTGTTTTTT. It translates to CASSLVDAAIPTNEKLFF. This chain uses TRBV7-8 with TRBJ1-4; no firm D call. CDR3 size: 18 residues. Germline loops: CDR1 SGHVS, CDR2 FQNEAQ. Trimming pared 1 base from V and 0 bases from J, leaving 15 bases between.